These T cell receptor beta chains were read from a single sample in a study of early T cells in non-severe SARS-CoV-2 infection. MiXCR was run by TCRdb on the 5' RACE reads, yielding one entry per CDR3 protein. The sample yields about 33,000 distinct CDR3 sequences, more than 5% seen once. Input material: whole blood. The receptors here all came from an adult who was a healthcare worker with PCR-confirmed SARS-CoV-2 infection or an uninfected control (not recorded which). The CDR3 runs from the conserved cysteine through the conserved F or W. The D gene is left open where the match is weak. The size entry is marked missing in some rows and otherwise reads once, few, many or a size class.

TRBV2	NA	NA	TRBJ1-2	CASSERDPGIYGYTF	TGTGCCAGCAGTGAAAGGGACCCCGGGATCTATGGCTACACCTTC
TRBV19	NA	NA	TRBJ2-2	CASSPQVNTGELFF	TGTGCCAGTAGTCCACAGGTGAACACCGGGGAGCTGTTTTTT
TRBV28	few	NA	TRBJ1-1	CASSKNSMNTEAFF	TGTGCCAGCAGCAAAAACAGTATGAACACTGAAGCTTTCTTT
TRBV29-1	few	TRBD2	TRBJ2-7	CSVGGADFSYEQYF	TGCAGCGTGGGAGGGGCGGATTTCTCCTACGAGCAGTACTTC
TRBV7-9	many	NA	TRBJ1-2	CASSLEARGHGYTF	TGTGCCAGCAGCTTAGAAGCCCGGGGCCATGGCTACACCTTC
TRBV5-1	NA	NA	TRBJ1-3	CASRGGASGNTIYF	TGCGCCAGCAGAGGGGGAGCCTCTGGAAACACCATATATTTT
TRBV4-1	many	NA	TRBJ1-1	CASSQDGQIFTEAFF	TGCGCCAGCAGCCAAGACGGACAGATATTCACTGAAGCTTTCTTT
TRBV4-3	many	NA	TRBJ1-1	CASSQDVVNTEAFF	TGCGCCAGCAGCCAAGACGTAGTGAACACTGAAGCTTTCTTT
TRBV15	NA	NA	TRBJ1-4	CATSRGGDEKLFF	TGTGCCACCAGCAGAGGGGGAGACGAAAAACTGTTTTTT
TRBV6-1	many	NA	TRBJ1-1	CASSEERNTEAFF	TGTGCCAGCAGTGAAGAGCGGAACACTGAAGCTTTCTTT
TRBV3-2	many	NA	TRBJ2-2	CASSQAQGTGELFF	TGTGCCAGCAGCCAAGCCCAGGGCACCGGGGAGCTGTTTTTT
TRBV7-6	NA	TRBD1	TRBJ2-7	CASSYQGAGEQYF	TGTGCCAGCAGCTATCAGGGGGCGGGCGAGCAGTACTTC
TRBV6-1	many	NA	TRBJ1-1	CASSEGWNTEAFF	TGTGCCAGCAGTGAAGGTTGGAACACTGAAGCTTTCTTT
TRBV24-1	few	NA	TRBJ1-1	CATSDTRGRAFF	TGTGCCACCAGTGATACCCGTGGGCGGGCTTTCTTT
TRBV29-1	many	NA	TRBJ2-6	CSVGGLSSGANVLTF	TGCAGCGTTGGGGGCCTCAGCTCTGGGGCCAACGTCCTGACTTTC
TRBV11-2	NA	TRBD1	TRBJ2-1	CACSSNTPRQGGNEQFF	TGTGCCTGCAGCTCCAACACCCCTAGACAGGGTGGCAATGAGCAGTTCTTC
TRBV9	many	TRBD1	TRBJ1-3	CASSPTGGRGNTIYF	TGTGCCAGCAGCCCGACAGGGGGAAGAGGAAACACCATATATTTT
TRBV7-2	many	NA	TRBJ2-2	CASSLEVYSVETGELFF	TGTGCCAGCAGCCTAGAAGTGTATAGCGTAGAAACCGGGGAGCTGTTTTTT
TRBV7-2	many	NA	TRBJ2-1	CASSSLQNQNEQFF	TGTGCCAGCAGCTCCCTACAGAATCAAAATGAGCAGTTCTTC
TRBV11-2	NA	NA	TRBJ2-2	CASSFSSTGELFF	TGTGCCAGCAGCTTTAGCAGCACCGGGGAGCTGTTTTTT
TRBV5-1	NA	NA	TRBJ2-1	CASSWTGDSKYNEQFF	TGCGCCAGCAGCTGGACGGGGGACAGTAAATACAATGAGCAGTTCTTC
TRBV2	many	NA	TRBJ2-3	CASSEARTQSTDTQYF	TGTGCCAGCAGTGAAGCTCGGACACAAAGCACAGATACGCAGTATTTT
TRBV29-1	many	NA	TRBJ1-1	CSGGGNTEAFF	TGCAGCGGAGGAGGGAACACTGAAGCTTTCTTT
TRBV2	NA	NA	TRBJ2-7	CASSGLQRAYEQYF	TGTGCCAGCAGTGGGCTACAGAGGGCCTACGAGCAGTACTTC
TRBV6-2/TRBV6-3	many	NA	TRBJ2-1	CASTHGDFNNEQFF	TGTGCCAGCACCCACGGGGACTTTAACAATGAGCAGTTCTTC
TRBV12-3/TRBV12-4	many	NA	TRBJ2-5	CASAGPSRETQYF	TGTGCCAGCGCGGGGCCCAGCAGAGAGACCCAGTACTTC
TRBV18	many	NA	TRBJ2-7	CASSPVGREQYF	TGTGCCAGCTCACCAGTCGGACGCGAGCAGTACTTC
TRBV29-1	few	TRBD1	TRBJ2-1	CSVDTSTDRGAYNEQFF	TGCAGCGTTGATACAAGCACTGACAGGGGCGCCTACAATGAGCAGTTCTTC
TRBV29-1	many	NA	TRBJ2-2	CSVGGVTGELFF	TGCAGCGTTGGCGGGGTCACCGGGGAGCTGTTTTTT
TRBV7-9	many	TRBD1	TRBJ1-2	CASSLRDRENGYTF	TGTGCCAGCAGCTTAAGAGACAGGGAGAATGGCTACACCTTC
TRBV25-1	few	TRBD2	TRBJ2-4	CASRTSGGEKNIQYF	TGTGCCAGCAGGACAAGCGGGGGAGAAAAAAACATTCAGTACTTC
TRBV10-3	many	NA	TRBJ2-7	CAISWAVSDEQYF	TGTGCCATCAGTTGGGCCGTGTCCGACGAGCAGTACTTC
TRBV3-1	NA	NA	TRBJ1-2	CASSQGSTANYGYTF	TGTGCCAGCAGCCAAGGAAGCACAGCTAACTATGGCTACACCTTC
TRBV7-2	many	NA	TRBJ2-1	CASSLRHEQFF	TGTGCCAGCAGCTTACGGCATGAGCAGTTCTTC
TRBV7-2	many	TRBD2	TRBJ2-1	CASSRQAGGFYNEQFF	TGTGCCAGCAGCCGTCAAGCGGGGGGATTTTACAATGAGCAGTTCTTC
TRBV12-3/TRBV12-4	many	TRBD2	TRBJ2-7	CASNFGRSSYEQYF	TGTGCCAGCAATTTCGGGAGGAGCTCCTACGAGCAGTACTTC
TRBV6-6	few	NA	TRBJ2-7	CASSFEKTHEQYF	TGTGCCAGCAGCTTTGAAAAGACCCACGAGCAGTACTTC
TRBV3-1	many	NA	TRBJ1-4	CASSQNAGQGEKLFF	TGTGCCAGCAGCCAAAATGCCGGGCAGGGTGAAAAACTGTTTTTT
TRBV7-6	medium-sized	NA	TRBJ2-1	CASSPTGSYNEQFF	TGTGCCAGCAGCCCAACCGGAAGCTACAATGAGCAGTTCTTC
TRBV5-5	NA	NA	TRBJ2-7	CASTARGADSYEQYF	TGTGCCAGCACAGCCAGGGGGGCAGACTCCTACGAGCAGTACTTC
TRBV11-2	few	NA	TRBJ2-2	CASSLSFADTGELFF	TGTGCCAGCAGCTTAAGTTTCGCGGACACCGGGGAGCTGTTTTTT
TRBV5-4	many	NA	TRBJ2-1	CASGETRYNEQFF	TGTGCCAGCGGAGAGACCCGATACAATGAGCAGTTCTTC
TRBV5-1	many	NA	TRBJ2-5	CASSPEGGGRETQYF	TGCGCCAGCAGCCCGGAGGGCGGGGGCAGGGAGACCCAGTACTTC
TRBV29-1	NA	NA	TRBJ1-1	CSAKTGGEQNTEAFF	TGCAGCGCCAAGACAGGCGGGGAACAGAACACTGAAGCTTTCTTT
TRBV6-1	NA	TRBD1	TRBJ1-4	CASRPDRAVGEKLFF	TGTGCCAGCAGACCCGACAGGGCCGTAGGTGAAAAACTGTTTTTT
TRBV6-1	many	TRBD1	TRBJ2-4	CASRPTDRLGWDLAKNIQYF	TGTGCCAGCAGACCCACGGACAGGTTGGGTTGGGATTTAGCCAAAAACATTCAGTACTTC
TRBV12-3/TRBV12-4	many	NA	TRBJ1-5	CASRLGGSNQPQHF	TGTGCCAGCAGGTTAGGGGGGAGCAATCAGCCCCAGCATTTT
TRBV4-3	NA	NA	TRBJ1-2	CASSQVGVDYGYTF	TGCGCCAGCAGCCAAGTTGGGGTGGACTATGGCTACACCTTC
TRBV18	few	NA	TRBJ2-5	CASSPQTQGTQYF	TGTGCCAGCTCACCGCAAACGCAGGGAACCCAGTACTTC
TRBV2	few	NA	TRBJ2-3	CASSDRGRGSVDTQYF	TGTGCCAGCAGTGACCGGGGCCGAGGGAGTGTGGATACGCAGTATTTT
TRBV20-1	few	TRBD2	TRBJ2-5	CSALLSKGGETQYF	TGCAGTGCTCTCCTCTCGAAGGGAGGGGAGACCCAGTACTTC
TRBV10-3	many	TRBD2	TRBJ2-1	CAISESGGTEQFF	TGTGCCATCAGTGAGTCGGGGGGGACTGAGCAGTTCTTC
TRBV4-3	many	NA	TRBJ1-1	CASSQDWNTEAFF	TGCGCCAGCAGCCAAGACTGGAACACTGAAGCTTTCTTT
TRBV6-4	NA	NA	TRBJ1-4	CASSETPNEKLFF	TGTGCCAGCAGTGAGACACCTAATGAAAAACTGTTTTTT